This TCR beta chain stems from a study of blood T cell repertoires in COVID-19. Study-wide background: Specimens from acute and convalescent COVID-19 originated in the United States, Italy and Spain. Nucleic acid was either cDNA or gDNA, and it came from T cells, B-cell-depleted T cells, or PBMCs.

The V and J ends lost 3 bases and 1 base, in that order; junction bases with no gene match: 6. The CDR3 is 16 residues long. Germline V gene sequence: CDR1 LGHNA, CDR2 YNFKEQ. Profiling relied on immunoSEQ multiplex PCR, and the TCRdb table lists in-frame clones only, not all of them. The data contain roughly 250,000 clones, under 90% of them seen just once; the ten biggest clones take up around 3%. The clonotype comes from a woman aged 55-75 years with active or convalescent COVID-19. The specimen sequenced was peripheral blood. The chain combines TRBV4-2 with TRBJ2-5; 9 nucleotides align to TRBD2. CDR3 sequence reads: CASSQKQAGGQETQYF. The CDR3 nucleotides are TGTGCCAGCAGCCAGAAACAAGCGGGGGGCCAAGAGACCCAGTACTTC.